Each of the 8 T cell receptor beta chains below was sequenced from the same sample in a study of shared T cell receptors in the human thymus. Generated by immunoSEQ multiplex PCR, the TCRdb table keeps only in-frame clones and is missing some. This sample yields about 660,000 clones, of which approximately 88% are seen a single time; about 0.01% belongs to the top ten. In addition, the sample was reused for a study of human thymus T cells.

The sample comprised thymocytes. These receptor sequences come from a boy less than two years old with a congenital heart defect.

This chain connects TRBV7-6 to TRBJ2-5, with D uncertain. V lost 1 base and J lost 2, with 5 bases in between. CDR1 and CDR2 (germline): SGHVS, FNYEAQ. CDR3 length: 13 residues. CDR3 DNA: TGTGCCAGCAGCTTAGGCAGACAAGAGACCCAGTACTTC. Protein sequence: CASSLGRQETQYF.

As DNA, the CDR3 is TGTGCCTGGAGCAAGTCGCAGGGGGCGTACAATGAGCAGTTCTTC. This encodes CAWSKSQGAYNEQFF. The chain couples TRBV30 to TRBJ2-1, with 8 bases fitting TRBD1. With 3 bases clipped from V and 4 bases from J, the junction kept 8 bases outside the gene matches. This CDR3 is 15 amino acids long. Germline CDR1 and CDR2: GTSNPN and SVGIG (reference sequence).

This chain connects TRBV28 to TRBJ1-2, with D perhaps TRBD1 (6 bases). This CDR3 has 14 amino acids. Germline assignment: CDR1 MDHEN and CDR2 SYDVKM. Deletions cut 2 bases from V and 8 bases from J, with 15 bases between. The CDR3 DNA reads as TGTGCCAGCAGTTTAGGGAGCGGGGGCCGGGGCTACACCTTC. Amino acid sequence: CASSLGSGGRGYTF.

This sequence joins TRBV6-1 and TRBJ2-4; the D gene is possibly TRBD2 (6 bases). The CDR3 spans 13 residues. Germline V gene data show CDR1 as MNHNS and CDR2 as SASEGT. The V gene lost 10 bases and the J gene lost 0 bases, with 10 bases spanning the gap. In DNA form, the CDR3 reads TGTGCCACCCTAGCGTCAGCCAAAAACATTCAGTACTTC. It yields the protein CATLASAKNIQYF.

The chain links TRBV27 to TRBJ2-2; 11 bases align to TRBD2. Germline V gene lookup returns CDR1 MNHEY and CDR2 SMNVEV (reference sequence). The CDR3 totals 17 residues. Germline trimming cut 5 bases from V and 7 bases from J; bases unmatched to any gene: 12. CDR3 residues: CASSLVSGRECGGELFF. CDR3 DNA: TGTGCCAGCAGTCTCGTTAGCGGGAGGGAATGCGGCGGGGAGCTGTTTTTT.

CDR3 in DNA: TGTGCCAGCAGCTTTATTCGCCAGGGGGGCTACGAGCAGTACTTC. Its translation is CASSFIRQGGYEQYF. This chain uses TRBV7-9 with TRBJ2-7, with a tentative D call TRBD1 (7 bases). V was cut by 3 bases and J by 3 bases, with 15 bases left in between. The CDR3 loop spans 15 amino acids. Germline V gene sequence: CDR1 SEHNR, CDR2 FQNEAQ (reference sequence).

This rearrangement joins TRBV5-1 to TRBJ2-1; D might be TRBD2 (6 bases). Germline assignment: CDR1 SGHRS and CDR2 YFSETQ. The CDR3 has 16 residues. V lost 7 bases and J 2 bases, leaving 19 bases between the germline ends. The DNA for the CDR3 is TGCGCCAGCGGTCACGCTCCGCGGGGCACCTACAATGAGCAGTTCTTC. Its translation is CASGHAPRGTYNEQFF.

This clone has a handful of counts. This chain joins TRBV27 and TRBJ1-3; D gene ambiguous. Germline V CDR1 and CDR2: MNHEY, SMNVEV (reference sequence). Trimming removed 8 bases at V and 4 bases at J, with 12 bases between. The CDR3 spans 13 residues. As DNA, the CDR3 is TGTGCCAGCCGCCTAACGCTGGGAAACACCATATATTTT. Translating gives CASRLTLGNTIYF.